These 29 T cell receptor beta chains were sequenced from one sample in a study of regulatory T cells in long-lasting Graves disease. Relying on iRepertoire HTBI primers and Arm-PCR of CDR3 regions, the team built TCR beta libraries. TCRdb re-called the multiplex PCR reads through MiXCR, storing one row per CDR3 protein. The data hold roughly 520,000 distinct CDR3 sequences, with 12% observed a single time. This sample's time point: newly diagnosed GD, antithyroid drugs for less than 3 months. Generation of the TCR library employed RNA extracted from PBMCs. These records were also assigned to another study, of T cells in Graves' hyperthyroidism and ophthalmopathy.

The input for sequencing was peripheral blood mononuclear cells (PBMCs), taken at new diagnosis, from a patient treated with antithyroid drugs. These receptors were obtained from a woman younger than 45 with Graves disease.

At least ten counts were recorded for this clonotype. The rearrangement links TRBV20-1 to TRBJ1-5; TRBD1 matches 8 bases. Trimming at V came to 3 bases and at J to 4 bases, leaving 11 bases not matched to a gene. The CDR3 length is 16 residues. In germline, CDR1 is DFQATT, CDR2 SNEGSKA (reference sequence). This chain's CDR3 is CSARSGQGMWNQPQHF. CDR3 nucleotides: TGCAGTGCTAGGTCAGGACAGGGAATGTGGAATCAGCCCCAGCATTTT.

The chain uses TRBV20-1 and TRBJ2-1; 13 nucleotides align to TRBD2. Germline CDR1 is DFQATT and CDR2 is SNEGSKA (reference sequence). V lost 6 bases, J lost 9 bases, and 14 bases stayed unmatched. The CDR3 is 16 amino acids. CDR3 loop: CSAIKPGLAGYGEQFF. CDR3 DNA: TGCAGTGCCATTAAGCCGGGACTAGCGGGATACGGTGAGCAGTTCTTC.

This clonotype was detected only a few times. The rearrangement uses TRBV9 and TRBJ2-7, with 11 nucleotides matching TRBD2. Trimming took 1 base from V and 9 from J; bases not matched to a gene: 12. The germline gives CDR1 SGDLS, CDR2 YYNGEE. This CDR3 is built from 16 residues. The CDR3: CASSVLETSGMLGQYF. In nucleotides, the CDR3 is TGTGCCAGCAGCGTACTAGAGACTAGCGGGATGCTGGGGCAGTACTTC.

This clonotype was counted ten times or more. The chain links TRBV2 to TRBJ2-4, with D unresolved. The germline CDR1 and CDR2 sequences are SNHLY and FYNNEI. V lost 5 bases, J lost 0 bases, and 11 bases lay in between. The CDR3 spans 15 residues. CDR3 protein: CASSSDFLAKNIQYF. In DNA, the CDR3 is TGTGCCAGCAGTAGTGACTTCTTAGCCAAAAACATTCAGTACTTC.

This clonotype was counted a few times. The chain uses TRBV20-1 and TRBJ2-7, with 9 nucleotides matching TRBD2. CDR3 size: 15 residues. Germline V lookup: CDR1 DFQATT, CDR2 SNEGSKA (reference sequence). The V segment lost 3 bases and the J segment 4 bases; nucleotides outside the gene matches: 10. The CDR3 region has the DNA TGCAGTGCTAGCCGTGCGGGAGGGCCATGGTACGAGCAGTACTTC. Its protein product is CSASRAGGPWYEQYF.

This clonotype was recorded at least ten times. The J gene is TRBJ2-3, the V gene TRBV5-1; D possibly corresponds to TRBD2 (6 bases). The CDR3 runs 17 residues. From germline, CDR1 is SGHRS and CDR2 YFSETQ. V was cut by 1 base and J by 6 bases, with 21 bases left in between. CDR3 DNA sequence: TGCGCCAGCAGCTTGATGGCCGGGAGCGGCTGGGGGGATACGCAGTATTTT. Translation gives CASSLMAGSGWGDTQYF.

The table lists this clonotype with many counts. The genes are TRBV7-9 and TRBJ1-1; no firm D call. V dropped 3 bases and J dropped 6 bases, with 14 bases sitting between them. CDR3 length: 14 amino acids. Per germline, CDR1 SEHNR and CDR2 FQNEAQ (reference sequence). The CDR3 DNA reads TGTGCCAGCAGCTTGGCCAATGGAAGGGCTGAAGCTTTCTTT. Translated: CASSLANGRAEAFF.

The chain carries TRBV28 and TRBJ2-1, with 11 positions matching TRBD2. The J segment lost 16 bases and the V segment lost 6 bases, leaving 11 bases of the junction unmatched. The CDR3 totals 13 residues. Germline values: CDR1 MDHEN, CDR2 SYDVKM. The DNA of the CDR3 is TGTGCCAGCAGACCCGGGGGTAGCGGGGGGGGATTCTTC. Amino acids: CASRPGGSGGGFF.

This clonotype was counted ten times or more. The chain combines TRBV27 with TRBJ1-1, with D unresolved. The germline V gene encodes CDR1 MNHEY and CDR2 SMNVEV (reference sequence). The CDR3 is 14 residues long. Trimming took 5 bases from V and 8 from J, leaving 18 bases between them. CDR3: CASSGDRRYLEAFF. The CDR3 region has the DNA TGTGCCAGCAGTGGTGACCGACGGTACCTGGAAGCTTTCTTT.

This clonotype has just a few counts. V gene TRBV19 combines with J gene TRBJ2-3; 8 positions agree with TRBD1. The ends lost 6 bases at V and 1 base at J; junction bases unmatched: 3. This CDR3 has 14 residues. CDR1 and CDR2 from the germline V gene are LNHDA and SQIVND (reference sequence). In nucleotides, the CDR3 is TGTGCCAGTAGCTTCAGGGGGCGCACAGATACGCAGTATTTT. Its protein product is CASSFRGRTDTQYF.

This clonotype was detected only a few times. The V call is TRBV3-1, the J call TRBJ2-3; TRBD2 is a possible D gene (5 bases). Trimming took off 2 bases at V and 4 bases at J, with 19 bases between the two ends. Per germline, CDR1 LGHDT and CDR2 YNNKEL (reference sequence). The length of the CDR3 is 17 residues. CDR3 in amino acids: CASSQQIALTRADTQYF. The CDR3 DNA follows: TGTGCCAGCAGCCAACAAATAGCGTTGACTCGTGCAGATACGCAGTATTTT.

This clonotype was recorded at least ten times. This chain connects TRBV18 to TRBJ1-4, with D possibly being TRBD1 (5 bases). This CDR3 comprises 15 residues. Trimming stripped 8 bases from V and 4 bases from J, with 17 bases between. The V gene's germline CDR1 is KGHSH and CDR2 LQKENI. The CDR3 sequence: CASATGTGNNEKLFF. CDR3 DNA: TGTGCCAGCGCGACCGGGACTGGGAATAATGAAAAACTGTTTTTT. The full variable domain, its missing parts supplied by reference TRBV18 and TRBJ1-4, is NAGVMQNPRHLVRRRGQEARLRCSPMKGHSHVYWYRQLPEEGLKFMVYLQKENIIDESGMPKERFSAEFPKEGPSILRIQQVVRGDSAAYFCASATGTGNNEKLFFGSGTQLSVL.

This chain uses TRBV3-1 with TRBJ2-3; D remains ambiguous. This CDR3 region has 14 residues. Germline CDR1 and CDR2: LGHDT and YNNKEL (reference sequence). V was cut by 3 bases and J by 8 bases, with 15 bases left in between. For the CDR3, the DNA is TGTGCCAGCAGCCATTCTGGGCGTGCCGGTACGCAGTATTTT. Translated: CASSHSGRAGTQYF.

The chain recombines TRBV27 with TRBJ1-2; D unresolved. V lost 2 bases and J lost 6, with 22 bases in between. The CDR3 totals 17 residues. Germline CDR1 and CDR2: MNHEY and SMNVEV (reference sequence). This chain's CDR3 is CASSLGLRVGVLDGYTF. CDR3 in DNA: TGTGCCAGCAGTTTAGGGTTGAGAGTGGGAGTTCTGGATGGCTACACCTTC.

In this sample, this clonotype turned up once. This chain connects TRBV6-1 to TRBJ2-5; TRBD1 or TRBD2 may be the D gene (5 bases each). Trimming removed 6 bases from V and 1 base from J, with 15 bases in between. The CDR3 sequence is 15 residues long. Germline V CDR1 and CDR2: MNHNS, SASEGT. The CDR3 DNA reads TGTGCCAGCAGCCCACTCCGGGGCTCCCAAGAGACCCAGTACTTC. Translation: CASSPLRGSQETQYF.

This clonotype was seen repeatedly, ten times or more. The gene calls are TRBV20-1 and TRBJ1-5; unclear D gene. The CDR3 consists of 13 residues. V lost 3 bases, J lost 4 bases, and 10 bases lay in between. Germline V CDR1 and CDR2: DFQATT, SNEGSKA (reference sequence). The CDR3 loop reads CSASNTFNQPQHF. The CDR3 nucleotides read TGCAGTGCTAGTAATACGTTTAATCAGCCCCAGCATTTT.

This clonotype was seen repeatedly, ten times or more. This chain links TRBV19 with TRBJ1-3, with D possibly matching TRBD1 (5 bases). From germline, CDR1 is LNHDA and CDR2 SQIVND (reference sequence). V lost 4 bases to trimming and J lost 0 bases, with 10 bases between them. The CDR3 has 15 residues. The DNA for the CDR3 is TGTGCCAGTAGTACCAGGGCCGACTCTGGAAACACCATATATTTT. Translation gives CASSTRADSGNTIYF.

This chain uses TRBV27 with TRBJ1-6; no clear D. V was clipped by 6 bases and J by 8 bases, with 8 bases between them. This CDR3 is built from 12 residues. CDR1 is MNHEY, CDR2 SMNVEV, per germline (reference sequence). The DNA of the CDR3 is TGTGCCAGCAGAAGGATCGATTCACCCCTCCACTTT. Amino acid sequence: CASRRIDSPLHF.

This clonotype was counted ten times or more. DNA for the CDR3: TGTGCCAGCAGCTTAGCTAGCGGCCTAGCCTACGAGCAGTACTTC. Translating it yields CASSLASGLAYEQYF. The chain couples TRBV11-2 to TRBJ2-7, with 7 bases aligning to TRBD2. CDR3 length equals 15 residues. CDR1 is SGHAT, CDR2 FQNNGV, per germline. The ends lost 1 base at V and 2 bases at J; junction bases unmatched: 5.

This clonotype was seen a handful of times. The rearrangement uses TRBV5-1 and TRBJ2-2; tentatively, D is TRBD2 (6 bases). The CDR3 length is 16 residues. Germline CDR1 and CDR2: SGHRS and YFSETQ. Trimming took off 0 bases at V and 4 bases at J, with 13 bases between the two ends. The CDR3 bases are TGCGCCAGCAGCTTGGTAACGGGGGTGAGCACCGGGGAGCTGTTTTTT. It specifies CASSLVTGVSTGELFF.

This clonotype was detected a few times. The V and J genes are TRBV12-3 or TRBV12-4 and TRBJ2-1; 8 positions match TRBD2. This CDR3 has 14 residues. The junction had 4 bases not matched to a gene; V was cut back by 3 bases and J by 6 bases. The CDR3 region is CASSFTSGINEQFF. In DNA form, the CDR3 reads TGTGCCAGCAGTTTTACTAGCGGCATCAATGAGCAGTTCTTC.

This clonotype was counted ten times or more. V and J are TRBV11-2 and TRBJ2-3; D may be TRBD2 (6 bases). Germline V lookup: CDR1 SGHAT, CDR2 FQNNGV. Trimming stripped 2 bases from V and 1 base from J, with 10 bases between. The CDR3 length is 15 residues. Here the CDR3 DNA reads TGTGCCAGCAGCTTATACGGGAGCGGCACAGATACGCAGTATTTT. Translated, it gives CASSLYGSGTDTQYF.

This clonotype occurred many times. The chain links TRBV2 to TRBJ2-1; 7 nucleotides align to TRBD2. V shed 0 bases and J 5 bases; nucleotides not matched to a gene: 7. Germline V gene data show CDR1 as SNHLY and CDR2 as FYNNEI. CDR3 size: 16 residues. The CDR3 bases are TGTGCCAGCAGTGAAGCAGGACTAGATCCCGACAATGAGCAGTTCTTC. Translating gives CASSEAGLDPDNEQFF.

This clonotype was recorded many times. The chain couples TRBV12-3 or TRBV12-4 to TRBJ1-4; D remains ambiguous. This CDR3 has 15 residues. V gave up 6 bases and J gave up 7 bases, with 18 bases separating them. CDR3 coding DNA: TGTGCCAGCAGCTCCCCGGGCATGGTGGGTGAAAAACTGTTTTTT. It codes for CASSSPGMVGEKLFF.

This clonotype has at least ten counts. The rearrangement links TRBV14 to TRBJ1-3; D gene ambiguous. Looked up from germline, CDR1 is SGHDN and CDR2 is FVKESK. The CDR3 is made up of 13 amino acids. V was pared by 1 base and J by 2 bases, with 3 bases between. The chain's CDR3 is CASSQAAGNTIYF. CDR3 DNA sequence: TGTGCCAGCAGCCAAGCAGCTGGAAACACCATATATTTT.

This clonotype was seen repeatedly, ten times or more. The chain uses TRBV20-1 and TRBJ2-1, with 14 nucleotides matching TRBD2. Losses at the gene ends were 6 bases for V and 7 bases for J; bases not matched to a gene: 5. Germline CDR1 DFQATT, CDR2 SNEGSKA (reference sequence). There are 14 residues in the CDR3. CDR3 sequence: CSAGTSGSVNEQFF. CDR3 DNA: TGCAGTGCAGGGACTAGCGGGAGTGTGAATGAGCAGTTCTTC.

This clonotype was detected ten times or more. V gene TRBV20-1 combines with J gene TRBJ2-1; D unresolved. V was shortened by 5 bases and J by 3 bases, with 8 bases between the two germline ends. Germline-derived CDR1 and CDR2 are DFQATT and SNEGSKA (reference sequence). This CDR3 comprises 12 residues. Here the CDR3 DNA reads TGCAGTGCTTTCAGCCACTACAATGAGCAGTTCTTC. Translating gives CSAFSHYNEQFF.

This clonotype was recorded at least ten times. The CDR3 DNA follows: TGTGCCAGCAGTTCTCACGGGGCCCCTAGGGAGACCCAGTACTTC. Translation: CASSSHGAPRETQYF. The chain uses TRBV12-3 or TRBV12-4 and TRBJ2-5; tentatively, D is TRBD1 or TRBD2 (5 bases each). V gave up 4 bases and J gave up 5 bases, with 17 bases separating them. The CDR3 is made up of 15 amino acids.

This clonotype was recorded at least ten times. The CDR3 nucleotides read TGTGCCAGCAGTTACTATCAGCCCAATCAGCCCCAGCATTTT. This sequence encodes CASSYYQPNQPQHF. The chain joins TRBV6-9 to TRBJ1-5; D is unclear. Germline V gene sequence: CDR1 MNHGY, CDR2 SVAAGI. The CDR3 contains 14 residues. V lost 3 bases, J lost 3 bases, and 9 bases lay in between.